These 29 T cell receptor beta chains originate from one sample sequenced in a study of tumor-infiltrating lymphocytes in primary liver carcinoma. Unsorted bulk tissue (roughly 17-32 mg) underwent RNA and DNA co-extraction. A constant-region primer served to make TCR beta cDNA from around 500 ng total RNA. Library construction for TCR beta comprised three nested multiplex PCR rounds performed with slightly modified ARM-PCR. Running 10 cycles apiece, the first two PCR rounds relied on TRBV1-TRBV30 forward primers together with a C-beta reverse primer. TCRdb passed the multiplex PCR reads through MiXCR, listing each CDR3 protein once. Here the sample spans about 33,000 distinct CDR3 sequences, over 65% being singletons. The specimen was liver tumor tissue from sampling region 5. Sample subset: tumor region T5, tumor centre. The receptor set was obtained from a man aged 35-49 years with primary liver carcinoma and hepatitis B virus infection.

Regarding this clonotype: The CDR3 does not close with the conserved phenylalanine or tryptophan, likely indicating a read error. This chain links TRBV29-1 with TRBJ1-1; D unclear. The CDR3 sequence is 12 residues long. The germline CDR1 and CDR2 sequences are SQVTM and ANQGSEA. CDR3: CRVDRRQSEAFL. In nucleotides, the CDR3 is TGCAGAGTTGATCGAAGGCAGTCTGAAGCTTTCCTT.

A word on this clonotype: A read error may be the cause here, since a much bigger clone is one base away. In DNA, the CDR3 is TGTGCCAACAGTTTGGAGGGACTAGCGGGACCGGGGGCGGTGGATGAGCAGCTCTTC. Protein: CANSLEGLAGPGAVDEQLF. J is TRBJ2-1 and V is TRBV12-3 or TRBV12-4, with 13 bases fitting TRBD2. The length of the CDR3 is 19 residues.

This clonotype occurred a few times. CDR3: CSASEGTDTQYF. The CDR3 nucleotides read TGCAGTGCTAGTGAGGGGACCGATACGCAGTATTTT. The V gene is TRBV20-1, the J gene TRBJ2-3; D may be TRBD1 or TRBD2 (5 bases each). V dropped 3 bases and J dropped 6 bases, with 10 bases sitting between them. Germline V gives CDR1 DFQATT, CDR2 SNEGSKA (reference sequence). The CDR3 is 12 amino acids.

On this clonotype: One junction end does not reproduce the germline sequence, and a read error may be involved. The chain links TRBV4-1 to TRBJ2-1; unclear D gene. The CDR3 loop spans 15 amino acids. Per the germline V gene, CDR1 is MGHRA and CDR2 is YSYEKL. CDR3 coding DNA: TGCGCCAACAGCCAAAGTAGCAGATGGAACAATGAGCAATTCTTC. This sequence encodes CANSQSSRWNNEQFF.

Notes on this clonotype: The CDR3 does not close with the conserved phenylalanine or tryptophan, likely indicating a read error. The J gene is TRBJ2-3, the V gene TRBV11-3; weak D call: TRBD1 (5 bases). The germline V and J ends were trimmed by 0 bases and 2 bases, with 21 bases remaining between them. Germline CDR1 SGHNT, CDR2 YENEEA. The CDR3 totals 19 residues. For the CDR3, the DNA is TGTGCCAGCAGCTTAGACTCCACAGGATTAGTGGGCCTCACAGATACGCAGTATTCT. Amino acid sequence: CASSLDSTGLVGLTDTQYS.

As to this clonotype: No conserved phenylalanine or tryptophan ends this CDR3, so it is likely a read error. The gene calls are TRBV6-6 and TRBJ2-7, with D perhaps matching TRBD1 or TRBD2 (5 bases each). This CDR3 comprises 13 residues. The germline V gene has CDR1 MNHNY and CDR2 SVGAGI (reference sequence). The CDR3 reads CASKEGPSYEQYL. The DNA for the CDR3 is TGTGCCAGTAAAGAGGGGCCTTCCTATGAGCAGTACCTC.

On this clonotype itself: At one end the junction does not follow the germline gene, possibly because of a read error. The chain combines TRBV11-2 with TRBJ2-7, with 9 bases that match TRBD1. CDR3 length: 15 amino acids. Germline V gene data show CDR1 as SGHAT and CDR2 as FQNNGV. The CDR3, as DNA: TGTGTCAGCAGTCAAGGGACAGGGAGAACCCACGAGCAGTACTTC. It codes for CVSSQGTGRTHEQYF.

The chain recombines TRBV11-2 with TRBJ1-2; no firm D call. The CDR3 runs 13 residues. Germline V gene lookup returns CDR1 SGHAT and CDR2 FQNNGV. CDR3 sequence: CASCQTEVSGYTF. CDR3 sequence (DNA): TGTGCTAGCTGCCAAACAGAGGTTAGCGGCTACACCTTC.

The chain uses TRBV30 and TRBJ2-6; tentatively, D is TRBD1 (6 bases). The length of the CDR3 is 13 residues. V was pared by 3 bases and J by 16 bases, with 19 bases between. CDR1 is GTSNPN and CDR2 is SVGIG in the germline V gene (reference sequence). The CDR3 loop reads CAWRDSGANLLTF. In nucleotides, the CDR3 is TGTGCCTGGAGGGACTCAGGGGCCAACCTACTGACTTTC. The complete variable domain, with remaining parts taken from reference TRBV30 and TRBJ2-6, reads SQTIHQWPATLVQPVGSPLSLECTVEGTSNPNLYWYRQAAGRGLQLLFYSVGIGQISSEVPQNLSASRPQDRQFILSSKKLLLSDSGFYLCAWRDSGANLLTFGAGSRLTVL.

Concerning this clonotype: Because it lacks the conserved phenylalanine or tryptophan at the end, this CDR3 is likely a read error. The rearrangement uses TRBV2 and TRBJ2-7; TRBD1 is a possible D gene (5 bases). There are 15 residues in the CDR3. Germline V gene sequence: CDR1 SNHLY, CDR2 FYNNEI. For the CDR3, the DNA is TGTGCCGGCAGTGAGAACAGGTCGGTCTCCTACGAGCAGTACTCC. It translates to CAGSENRSVSYEQYS.

Concerning this clonotype itself: An end of the junction does not agree with germline; a read error may underlie this. The chain combines TRBV6-2 or TRBV6-3 with TRBJ2-7, with TRBD1 matching over 9 bases. CDR1 and CDR2 from the germline V gene are MNHEY and SVGEGT. The CDR3 loop spans 13 amino acids. DNA of the CDR3: TGTGCCAGCAGAGGGACAGGGCATGGTTGGCAGTACTTT. Encoded protein: CASRGTGHGWQYF.

This chain links TRBV10-3 with TRBJ1-5; D remains ambiguous. The CDR3 spans 14 residues. Per the germline V gene, CDR1 is ENHRY and CDR2 is SYGVKD. CDR3 bases: TGTGGCACCAGTGAGTATGAGGGCTATCAGCCCCAGCATTTT. It codes for CGTSEYEGYQPQHF.

The genes are TRBV29-1 and TRBJ2-3; 8 nucleotides align to TRBD2. CDR3 length: 14 residues. The germline V gene has CDR1 SQVTM and CDR2 ANQGSEA. For the CDR3, the DNA is TGCGGCGCTGATTACGGGAGGGCCGGAGATACGCAGTATTTT. Protein sequence: CGADYGRAGDTQYF.

This clonotype was counted many times. The chain has TRBV30 and TRBJ2-7; D might be TRBD1 or TRBD2, each matching 5 bases. The V end lost 1 base, the J end lost 2 bases, and 18 bases lay between the germline ends. Per germline, CDR1 GTSNPN and CDR2 SVGIG (reference sequence). The CDR3 runs to 16 residues. For the CDR3, the DNA is TGTGCCTGGAGTGAAGGGGCGAGGGTCGGGGCCTACGAGCAGTACTTC. This sequence encodes CAWSEGARVGAYEQYF.

A note on this clonotype: A much bigger clone sits one base away, suggesting this may be a read error. The chain joins TRBV4-1 to TRBJ1-2; D is perhaps TRBD1 (5 bases). This CDR3 spans 13 amino acids. Trimming pared 5 bases from V and 0 bases from J, leaving 7 bases between. Germline assignment: CDR1 MGHRA and CDR2 YSYEKL. The CDR3 sequence: CASSVTANYGYTF. Here the CDR3 DNA reads TGCGCCAGCAGCGTGACAGCTAACTATGGCTACACCTTC.

This clonotype was recorded only once. The germline gene is not matched at one end of the junction; a read error may be the cause. The genes are TRBV5-1 and TRBJ2-5; D gene ambiguous. Germline V gives CDR1 SGHRS, CDR2 YFSETQ. This CDR3 comprises 15 residues. The CDR3 region is CASSLDSRPQETQHF. Here the CDR3 DNA reads TGCGCCAGCAGCTTGGATAGCCGACCCCAAGAGACCCAGCACTTC.

This clonotype was picked up many times. Lacking the conserved final phenylalanine or tryptophan, this CDR3 likely reflects a read error. The chain links TRBV5-6 to TRBJ2-7; D is unresolved. Trimming cost V 0 bases and J 9 bases, with 13 bases left between them. CDR3 length equals 13 residues. The germline CDR1 and CDR2 sequences are SGHDT and YYEEEE. The chain's CDR3 is CASSLATGFWQYS. The CDR3 DNA sequence: TGTGCCAGCAGCTTGGCGACCGGGTTTTGGCAGTACTCC.

Concerning this clonotype: This could be a read error, since a much larger clone is one nucleotide away. The chain is built from TRBV7-9 and TRBJ2-2, with D perhaps being TRBD1 or TRBD2 (6 bases each). The CDR3 length is 18 residues. Germline V gene sequence: CDR1 SEHNR, CDR2 FQNEAQ (reference sequence). Here the CDR3 DNA reads TGTGCCAGCAGCTTACCCCAGGGAACAGGGCCGAGCACCGGGGGGCTGTTTTTT. Its translation: CASSLPQGTGPSTGGLFF.

About this clonotype itself: One base away lies a much larger clone, so this may be a sequencing read error. A read error is likely, as this CDR3 ends without the conserved phenylalanine or tryptophan. The chain has TRBV10-2 and TRBJ2-7, with a possible D match to TRBD1 (5 bases). Trimming stripped 11 bases from V and 3 bases from J, with 23 bases between. The CDR3 length is 15 residues. CDR1 and CDR2 (germline): WSHSY, SAAADI. Here the CDR3 DNA reads TGCGCCGGCAACCCTGGACAAGGGGCGATCTACGAGCAGTACATC. Translation gives CAGNPGQGAIYEQYI.

To note about this clonotype: Germline and junction disagree at one end, which may indicate a read error. The chain couples TRBV6-2 or TRBV6-3 to TRBJ2-5; possible D gene TRBD1, 5 bases. CDR3 length equals 14 residues. Germline lookup yields CDR1 MNHEY and CDR2 SVGEGT. In nucleotides, the CDR3 is TGCGCCAGCAGTCCCTCGGGCGAGCAGGGGACCCAGTACTTC. Its translation is CASSPSGEQGTQYF.

Note on this clonotype: As the CDR3 is not closed by the conserved phenylalanine or tryptophan, this likely results from a read error. The chain uses TRBV11-1 and TRBJ2-7; 8 bases align to TRBD1. Germline V gene data show CDR1 as SGHAT and CDR2 as FQDESV (reference sequence). This CDR3 has 14 residues. This chain's CDR3 is CASSPGQGSGGQYL. CDR3 nucleotide sequence: TGCGCCAGCAGCCCCGGACAGGGTTCAGGTGGGCAGTACTTA.

Remarks on this clonotype: A read error may produce the germline difference seen at one junction end. J is TRBJ2-7 and V is TRBV4-2, with D possibly matching TRBD2 (5 bases). Germline CDR1 and CDR2: LGHNA and YNFKEQ. This CDR3 is 13 amino acids long. This chain's CDR3 is CASSQGQDYEQNF. The CDR3, as DNA: TGTGCCAGCAGCCAAGGACAAGACTACGAGCAGAACTTC.

About this clonotype: A read error may produce the germline difference seen at one junction end. This chain connects TRBV5-4 to TRBJ2-7, with D tentatively TRBD2 (6 bases). The CDR3 contains 13 residues. Germline-derived CDR1 and CDR2 are SGHNT and YYREEE (reference sequence). This chain's CDR3 is CACSTLAGGEQYF. As DNA, the CDR3 is TGTGCCTGCAGCACATTAGCTGGAGGGGAGCAGTACTTC.

This chain links TRBV2 with TRBJ2-2; D remains unclear. CDR3 length equals 15 residues. V lost 1 base and J 0 bases, leaving 6 bases between the germline ends. Germline V CDR1 and CDR2: SNHLY, FYNNEI. This CDR3 is CASSEVRSNTGELFF. The CDR3 bases are TGTGCCAGCAGTGAAGTACGATCGAACACCGGGGAGCTGTTTTTT.

As concerns this clonotype: The junction does not match germline at one end; this may be a read error. The CDR3 protein is CALSLESGRTDTRYF. CDR3 nucleotide sequence: TGTGCCCTCAGCTTAGAGTCCGGGCGCACAGATACGCGGTATTTT. The J gene is TRBJ2-3, the V gene TRBV11-3; D unclear. Germline CDR1 SGHNT, CDR2 YENEEA. The length of the CDR3 is 15 residues.

Details on this clonotype: No conserved phenylalanine or tryptophan ends this CDR3, so it is likely a read error. This sequence joins TRBV7-9 and TRBJ2-5, with 9 positions matching TRBD2. Germline V CDR1 and CDR2: SEHNR, FQNEAQ (reference sequence). Trimming cost V 6 bases and J 4 bases; bases outside gene matches: 9. The CDR3 loop spans 15 amino acids. The CDR3 sequence is CASSRTSEGLETQYI. DNA for the CDR3: TGTGCCAGCAGTAGGACTAGCGAGGGCCTAGAGACCCAGTACATC.

The chain's CDR3 is CASSGISYSSQPQHF. The CDR3 DNA reads TGTGCCAGCAGTGGAATCTCCTATAGCAGTCAACCCCAGCATTTT. The V and J genes are TRBV6-1 and TRBJ1-5; D ambiguous. CDR3 size: 15 residues. The germline V gene has CDR1 MNHNS and CDR2 SASEGT. V shed 4 bases and J shed 10 bases, with 20 bases lying between them.

This clonotype showed up just once. The rearrangement uses TRBV10-3 and TRBJ2-5; possible D gene TRBD1, 5 bases. The CDR3 spans 12 residues. CDR1 is ENHRY and CDR2 is SYGVKD in the germline V gene. Trimming took 10 bases from V and 0 from J, leaving 9 bases between them. In DNA form, the CDR3 reads TGTGCCAGCACAGGTAACCAAGAGACCCAGTACTTC. This gives the protein CASTGNQETQYF.

In the case of this clonotype: A read error may produce the germline difference seen at one junction end. This chain links TRBV6-6 with TRBJ1-2, with D perhaps TRBD1 (6 bases). Germline V gene sequence: CDR1 MNHNY, CDR2 SVGAGI (reference sequence). This CDR3 is 15 amino acids long. The CDR3 reads CASSDTGLVLHGYTF. The CDR3 coding sequence is TGTGCCAGCAGTGATACAGGGCTAGTACTCCATGGGTACACCTTC.